This TCR beta chain is from a study of blood T cell repertoires in COVID-19. Original processing methods: Amplification with reference gene primers provided the estimates of nucleated cell counts. Profiled with immunoSEQ multiplex PCR; TCRdb holds only in-frame clones, not every one. For V, J and clone size, that table is used; D and trimming come from the DNA. This sample yields under 250,000 clones, of which 84% are seen a single time; about 8% belongs to the top ten. The V and J ends lost 5 bases and 2 bases, in that order; junction bases with no gene match: 11. The length of the CDR3 is 17 residues. Germline CDR1 SEHNR, CDR2 FQNEAQ (reference sequence).

The receptor comes from a woman in her forties or fifties with active or convalescent COVID-19. Sequences were obtained from peripheral blood. The chain joins TRBV7-9 to TRBJ2-3; 9 bases are shared with TRBD1. CDR3 coding DNA: TGTGCCAGCAGCCCCCTCCTGACAGGGGGTGTCACAGATACGCAGTATTTT. It translates to CASSPLLTGGVTDTQYF.